This T cell receptor (beta chain) was observed in a study of response to subunit inactivated influenza vaccine (dated by TCRdb to about 2018). For the wider study: The study used deep quantitative T cell receptor repertoire profiling to track responses to a trivalent subunit inactivated influenza vaccine.

A word on this clonotype: Its antigen target is currently unknown. Base qualities are not at hand, and no much larger clone is one base apart.

CDR1 and CDR2, per the germline V gene (reference sequence), are LGHDT and YNNKEL. V loses 2 bases, J loses 3 bases, and the germline ends lie 1 base apart. The CDR3, from cysteine to phenylalanine, totals 11 residues. Of the read, only the CDR3 DNA is kept; its 33 bases are in frame from base 1. The receptor library was made with RT-PCR. Sequencing was carried out with an Illumina HiSeq 2500. In-frame beta chains were kept once TCRdb had trimmed the public reads at Q25 with fastp and called clones with MiXCR. Every entry covers one CDR3 protein and lists the most common genes and DNA from its rows. The sample profile shows fewer than 350,000 distinct CDR3 sequences; 21% of them were found once. The ten top clones hold roughly 10% of the sample. Study-wide findings and limitations: According to the authors, only a limited number of new T cells may be recruited by each seasonal influenza vaccination.

The receptor's source is a man between 50 and 75 years old who received an inactivated influenza vaccine. Donor details come from another sample of the same person, matched by shared clones. The sample in question was PBMCs from blood, obtained less than 22 months after vaccination. This sequence uses TRBV3-1 and TRBJ1-1; the D gene remains uncertain. For the CDR3, the sequence is CASSQYTEAFF. The sequenced DNA is TGTGCCAGCAGCCAATACACTGAAGCTTTCTTT.